This T cell receptor beta chain came from a study of beta chain features in type 1 diabetes. The sequenced template was cDNA made from the entire isolated RNA. Assay: immunoSEQ multiplex PCR; the TCRdb copy retains only in-frame clones and omits some. The sample consists of about 220,000 clones, 9.5% to 13% of them appearing once. General study results and limits: Researchers reported that naive, central memory and Treg TCRB repertoires appeared more similar in patients than in healthy donors.

As for this clone: The antigen is undetermined.

The germline V gene encodes CDR1 KGHSH and CDR2 LQKENI. This CDR3 has 15 amino acids. V gave up 8 bases and J gave up 3 bases; unmatched junction bases: 8. The receptor was isolated from a man in his late teens or twenties in good health. The chain couples TRBV18 to TRBJ2-1; 9 bases agree with TRBD2. The sample taken for sequencing was central memory CD4+ T cells from blood. This CDR3 reads CASQLTSGFYNEQFF. The CDR3 coding sequence is TGTGCCAGCCAACTGACTAGCGGATTCTACAATGAGCAGTTCTTC. Full variable domain (remainder filled in from reference TRBV18 and TRBJ2-1): NAGVMQNPRHLVRRRGQEARLRCSPMKGHSHVYWYRQLPEEGLKFMVYLQKENIIDESGMPKERFSAEFPKEGPSILRIQQVVRGDSAAYFCASQLTSGFYNEQFFGPGTRLTVL.